This T cell receptor (beta chain) was profiled in a study of CD8 T cells in Susac syndrome (dated by TCRdb to between 2018 and 2020). For the study in its entirety: The study used repertoire sequencing to test whether antigen drove CD8+ T cell activation and differentiation in Susac syndrome.

RNA was extracted using the RNeasy kit, and about 0.5 to 1 ug of the RNA was reverse transcribed with random hexamers. The immunoSEQ multiplex PCR assay, which covers 54 Vbeta and 13 Jbeta segments, was used to amplify TCR beta CDR3 regions. PCR amplification bias was corrected by using a synthetic template baseline for primer optimization and computational correction. Per the source publication's procedure: Only productive sequences were kept, with reads annotated to V, D and J genes according to IMGT and analyzed in immunoSEQ Analyzer. Clonality was computed as one minus Shannon entropy normalized by log2 of the number of productive unique sequences. For each patient and control, public and private clones were evaluated among the 100 most prevalent clones. Susac-specific clones were defined as absent from healthy and MS cohorts, around 980 published viral clones and other ImmuneACCESS disease sequences. TCRdb trimmed the raw reads at Q25, called clones with MiXCR and kept productive beta chains. A single entry per CDR3 protein holds the most common genes and DNA from its merged rows. TCRdb, rather than the study authors, made the V and J calls. The sample has about 300,000 distinct CDR3 sequences on record, under 95% of them singletons. Together, the top ten hold 0.065% of the sample.

Peripheral blood CD8+ and CD4+ T cells from healthy donors, Susac syndrome patients and multiple sclerosis patients were profiled using high-throughput TCR beta sequencing. The multiple sclerosis controls were treatment-naive patients whose relapsing-remitting disease, either stable or active, fulfilled the revised McDonald criteria. Bulk CD8+ and CD4+ T cells were purified by magnetic negative isolation, while CD8+ TEMRA cells were enriched using FACS. Blood was drawn into EDTA tubes, processed within 24 hours, and PBMCs were isolated by density gradient centrifugation. PBMCs intended for TCR sequencing were cryopreserved in liquid nitrogen and were subsequently thawed in a 37 degrees C water bath. A purity of at least 90% was achieved for sorted or isolated CD4+, CD8+ and CD8+ TEMRA cells. The germline V gene (reference sequence) specifies LNHDA as CDR1 and SQIVND as CDR2. The CDR3 measures 17 amino acids from cysteine to phenylalanine. Only CDR3 DNA is held: 51 bases, read in frame from base 1. Cut back by 3 bases and 7 bases, the V and J ends lie 19 bases apart.

As regards this clonotype: Which antigen it targets is not known. No base qualities exist here, and no much larger clone lies one base off it.

Study-level results and caveats: The number of individuals in the TCR sequencing and HLA analysis was recognized as being relatively small.

The sample taken for sequencing was CD4+ T cells from PBMCs. The source of this sequence is a human donor with multiple sclerosis. The V gene is TRBV19 and the J gene is TRBJ1-6; tentative D gene TRBD1, with 6 bases matching. CDR3 protein: CASSMAATGPRNSPLHF. The bases read TGTGCCAGTAGTATGGCCGCTACAGGGCCGCGGAATTCACCCCTCCACTTT.